The 18 T cell receptor beta chains below come from one sample, sequenced in a study of blood T cell repertoires in COVID-19. The assay was immunoSEQ multiplex PCR, and TCRdb's table has in-frame clones only and misses some. In the table there are about 54,000 clones, roughly 76% of which are singletons. The sample was peripheral blood. The receptors derive from a woman aged 55 to 70 with acute or convalescent COVID-19.

The chain couples TRBV5-5 to TRBJ2-2; D possibly corresponds to TRBD1 (6 bases). V was shortened by 6 bases and J by 2 bases, with 17 bases between the two germline ends. The CDR3 loop spans 16 amino acids. Per germline, CDR1 SGHKS and CDR2 YYEKEE (reference sequence). Here the CDR3 reads CASTFLGAANTGELFF. The CDR3 region has the DNA TGTGCCAGCACCTTCCTGGGGGCAGCCAACACCGGGGAGCTGTTTTTT.

This clone was detected once. This sequence joins TRBV9 and TRBJ2-5; 11 nucleotides align to TRBD2. CDR3 size: 14 residues. CDR1 is SGDLS, CDR2 YYNGEE, per germline. The ends lost 5 bases at V and 4 bases at J; junction bases unmatched: 4. The CDR3 nucleotides read TGTGCCAGCAGTCTAGCGGGAGGTAGAGAGACCCAGTACTTC. This translates into CASSLAGGRETQYF.

The chain carries TRBV5-6 and TRBJ1-6, with a tentative D call TRBD1 (5 bases). CDR3 length: 14 residues. V gave up 0 bases and J gave up 6 bases, with 7 bases separating them. Germline V gives CDR1 SGHDT, CDR2 YYEEEE. Written as DNA, the CDR3 is TGTGCCAGCAGCTTGGCCAGGGTTAATTCACCCCTCCACTTT. Translated: CASSLARVNSPLHF.

The chain combines TRBV2 with TRBJ1-2, with 7 bases matching TRBD1. J gave up 4 bases and V 6 bases, and 8 bases lay outside the gene matches. Germline V gene lookup returns CDR1 SNHLY and CDR2 FYNNEI. The CDR3 length is 14 residues. The DNA for the CDR3 is TGTGCCAGCAGGAGCCCGGGACAGCCCTATGGCTACACCTTC. It codes for CASRSPGQPYGYTF.

This clone was recorded once. The J gene is TRBJ1-6, the V gene TRBV5-6, with a tentative D call TRBD1 (6 bases). With 4 bases removed from V and 6 bases from J, the gap between germline ends came to 11 bases. The CDR3 has 14 residues. Germline V gene lookup returns CDR1 SGHDT and CDR2 YYEEEE. This CDR3 reads CASSADRLNSPLHF. The CDR3 DNA follows: TGTGCCAGCAGCGCCGACAGGCTTAATTCACCCCTCCACTTT.

This clone was recorded once. This chain uses TRBV7-2 with TRBJ1-2; D possibly corresponds to TRBD1 (6 bases). This CDR3 is built from 14 residues. Per germline, CDR1 SGHTA and CDR2 FQGNSA. V lost 0 bases to trimming and J lost 4 bases, with 9 bases between them. CDR3 nucleotide sequence: TGTGCCAGCAGCTTAGCGCCAGGGGTCTATGGCTACACCTTC. This encodes CASSLAPGVYGYTF.

This chain uses TRBV6-4 with TRBJ2-2; TRBD1 agrees at 7 bases. This CDR3 is 13 amino acids long. CDR1 MRHNA and CDR2 SNTAGT come from the germline V gene. Trimming at V came to 6 bases and at J to 7 bases, leaving 5 bases not matched to a gene. CDR3 residues: CASSEQGIGELFF. CDR3 DNA: TGTGCCAGCAGCGAACAGGGGATCGGGGAGCTGTTTTTT.

CDR3 DNA: TGTGCTAGTGGTTTGGCGGGCCGCGGAAGCGGGCAGTTCTTC. Translation gives CASGLAGRGSGQFF. This sequence joins TRBV12-5 and TRBJ2-1; a possible D gene is TRBD2 (5 bases). Germline lookup yields CDR1 LGHNT and CDR2 FRNRAP. The CDR3 spans 14 residues. V was pared by 1 base and J by 12 bases, with 16 bases between.

The chain links TRBV6-5 to TRBJ1-5; maybe TRBD1 (5 bases). V lost 6 bases and J 11 bases, leaving 17 bases between the germline ends. Germline values: CDR1 MNHEY, CDR2 SVGAGI. This CDR3 has 13 amino acids. The chain's CDR3 is CASSREQSASQHF. For the CDR3, the DNA is TGTGCCAGCAGCAGGGAACAATCAGCGTCCCAGCATTTT.

This chain links TRBV27 with TRBJ2-3; D not certain. Trimming pared 5 bases from V and 0 bases from J, leaving 12 bases between. Looked up from germline, CDR1 is MNHEY and CDR2 is SMNVEV (reference sequence). This CDR3 is built from 15 residues. CDR3 region: CASSKTSSSTDTQYF. As DNA, the CDR3 is TGTGCCAGCAGTAAGACATCGTCTAGCACAGATACGCAGTATTTT.

Points on this clone: At one end, the junction sequence differs from germline, possibly due to a read error. This chain links TRBV5-1 with TRBJ1-2; 8 nucleotides agree with TRBD1. Germline CDR1 is SGHRS and CDR2 is YFSETQ. The CDR3 consists of 14 residues. In DNA form, the CDR3 reads TGCGCCGGCAGCCAGGGGGCAGGGTCCGCGGGCTACACCTTC. Amino acid sequence: CAGSQGAGSAGYTF.

The V gene is TRBV7-2, the J gene TRBJ2-3, with 8 nucleotides matching TRBD2. Per germline, CDR1 SGHTA and CDR2 FQGNSA. This CDR3 contains 17 residues. V dropped 5 bases and J dropped 2; count of bases not matched to a gene: 12. The CDR3 spells CASSPRGGRTITDTQYF. The CDR3 DNA is TGTGCCAGCAGCCCCCGGGGGGGGCGGACGATCACAGATACGCAGTATTTT. The full variable domain, rest sourced from reference TRBV7-2 and TRBJ2-3, is GAGVSQSPSNKVTEKGKDVELRCDPISGHTALYWYRQSLGQGLEFLIYFQGNSAPDKSGLPSDRFSAERTGGSVSTLTIQRTQQEDSAVYLCASSPRGGRTITDTQYFGPGTRLTVL.

CDR3 nucleotides: TGTGCCAGCAGCCCCTACCACCTAGCGGGATCATCTCTGAGCACAGATACGCAGTATTTT. Its translation: CASSPYHLAGSSLSTDTQYF. The chain is built from TRBV13 and TRBJ2-3, with 9 bases that match TRBD2. With 5 bases clipped from V and 0 bases from J, the junction kept 18 bases outside the gene matches. Germline-derived CDR1 and CDR2 are PRHDT and FYEKMQ (reference sequence). The length of the CDR3 is 20 residues.

The rearrangement joins TRBV7-9 to TRBJ1-1; possible D gene TRBD1, 6 bases. Per the germline V gene, CDR1 is SEHNR and CDR2 is FQNEAQ (reference sequence). The V end lost 0 bases, the J end lost 9 bases, and 14 bases lay between the germline ends. The CDR3 has 14 amino acids. CDR3 loop: CASSLARQGPKAFF. CDR3 in DNA: TGTGCCAGCAGCTTAGCGCGGCAGGGGCCCAAAGCTTTCTTT. Supplemented by reference TRBV7-9 and TRBJ1-1, the full variable domain reads DTGVSQNPRHKITKRGQNVTFRCDPISEHNRLYWYRQTLGQGPEFLTYFQNEAQLEKSRLLSDRFSAERPKGSFSTLEIQRTEQGDSAMYLCASSLARQGPKAFFGQGTRLTVV.

The chain uses TRBV18 and TRBJ2-5; TRBD2 matches 15 bases. This CDR3 is 16 amino acids long. Germline V gene data show CDR1 as KGHSH and CDR2 as LQKENI. J gave up 5 bases and V 3 bases, and 4 bases lay outside the gene matches. The CDR3 spells CASSPPGLAGGETQYF. As DNA, the CDR3 is TGTGCCAGCTCACCTCCCGGACTAGCGGGAGGGGAGACCCAGTACTTC.

The rearrangement uses TRBV9 and TRBJ2-3, with 14 bases aligning to TRBD2. The CDR3 has 17 amino acids. CDR1 is SGDLS, CDR2 YYNGEE, per germline. J was trimmed by 6 bases and V by 3 bases; bases with no gene match: 9. The CDR3 spells CASSEGLAGAFGDTQYF. In DNA, the CDR3 is TGTGCCAGCAGCGAGGGACTAGCGGGGGCATTTGGGGATACGCAGTATTTT.

This clone was observed once. The J gene is TRBJ1-1, the V gene TRBV18; 9 bases agree with TRBD1. This CDR3 spans 16 amino acids. Trimming cost V 3 bases and J 1 base; bases outside gene matches: 6. Germline-derived CDR1 and CDR2 are KGHSH and LQKENI. In nucleotides, the CDR3 is TGTGCCAGCTCACCGCGACAGGGGGGAGAGAACACTGAAGCTTTCTTT. Amino acids: CASSPRQGGENTEAFF.

V gene TRBV15 combines with J gene TRBJ1-5, with D perhaps matching TRBD1 (5 bases). The CDR3 covers 14 residues. V gave up 0 bases and J gave up 8 bases, with 11 bases separating them. CDR1 and CDR2 from the germline V gene are LNHNV and YYDKDF (reference sequence). CDR3 nucleotides: TGTGCCACCAGCAGAGATAGGGGTAAGGAGCCCCAGCATTTT. Its protein product is CATSRDRGKEPQHF.